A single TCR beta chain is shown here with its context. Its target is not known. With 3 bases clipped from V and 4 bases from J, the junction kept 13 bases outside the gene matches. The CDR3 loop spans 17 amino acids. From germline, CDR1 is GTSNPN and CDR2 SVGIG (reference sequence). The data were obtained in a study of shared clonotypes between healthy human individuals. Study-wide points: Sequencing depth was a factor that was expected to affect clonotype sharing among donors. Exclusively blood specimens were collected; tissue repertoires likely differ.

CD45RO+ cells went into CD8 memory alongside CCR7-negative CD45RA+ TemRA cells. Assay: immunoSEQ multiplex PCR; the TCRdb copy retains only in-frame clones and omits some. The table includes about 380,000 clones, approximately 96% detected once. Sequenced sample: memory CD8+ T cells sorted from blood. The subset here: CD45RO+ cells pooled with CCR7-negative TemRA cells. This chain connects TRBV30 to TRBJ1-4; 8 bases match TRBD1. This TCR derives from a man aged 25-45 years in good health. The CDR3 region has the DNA TGTGCCTGGAGCCTCCCCCCCACAGGGGGGGGTAATGAAAAACTGTTTTTT. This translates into CAWSLPPTGGGNEKLFF.